This T cell receptor beta chain appears in the sequencing data of a study of blood T cell repertoires in COVID-19. The overall study: COVID-19 samples from acute and convalescent phases originated in the United States, Italy and Spain.

The germline CDR1 and CDR2 sequences are SGHVS and FNYEAQ. This CDR3 has 13 amino acids. The V gene lost 2 bases and the J gene lost 5 bases, with 9 bases spanning the gap. Under the authors' procedure: Reference gene primer amplification in the assay estimated nucleated cell counts. The table came from immunoSEQ multiplex PCR; TCRdb's copy has only in-frame clones and leaves some out. D and trimming come from the DNA, and the V and J calls and clone size come from that table. Of 110,000 or so clones listed, around 90% are singletons. This receptor was identified in a woman in her forties or fifties with acute or convalescent COVID-19. The sequenced sample consisted of peripheral blood. V is TRBV7-6 and J is TRBJ2-5, with a tentative D call TRBD1 (5 bases). In nucleotides, the CDR3 is TGTGCCAGCAGCTTACAAGGGGTGGAGACCCAGTACTTC. Encoded protein: CASSLQGVETQYF.